Listed below are T cell receptor beta chains from one sample, sequenced in a study of blood T cell repertoires in COVID-19. TCRdb's copy holds only in-frame clones and misses some; the assay was immunoSEQ multiplex PCR. The sample lists over 40,000 clones, about 79% occurring once. Input material: peripheral blood. These receptors all stem from a human donor in a cohort sampled during active COVID-19. CDR3s include the opening cysteine and the closing phenylalanine or tryptophan. The D gene is left open where the match is weak. Part of the rows lack a size; the others show once, few, many or a class for expanded clones.

TGTGCCAGCAGTGAAGCGCGGGATTGGACGAACACCGGGGAGCTGTTTTTT CASSEARDWTNTGELFF - - TRBJ2-2 17 TRBV2
TGTGCCACCAGTGACCCGTCGAGAGAAAAACTGTTTTTT CATSDPSREKLFF - - TRBJ1-4 13 TRBV24-1
TGTGCCAGCAGCTACGGACAGGGCGGAGAGCAGTTCTTC CASSYGQGGEQFF - TRBD1 TRBJ2-1 13 TRBV12-3/TRBV12-4
TGTGCCAGCAGTTTATGGGCGGGAGGGGGCAATGAGCAGTTCTTC CASSLWAGGGNEQFF medium-sized TRBD2 TRBJ2-1 15 TRBV27
TGTGCCAGCAGCCAAGAGGGACAGAACTACAATGAGCAGTTCTTC CASSQEGQNYNEQFF - TRBD1 TRBJ2-1 15 TRBV3-1/TRBV3-2
TGCGCCAGCTCCGGGACAGGGAGCACTGAAGCTTTCTTT CASSGTGSTEAFF - TRBD1 TRBJ1-1 13 TRBV10-2
TGTGCCAGCAGCCTGGGGGGGCAAGAGACCCAGTACTTC CASSLGGQETQYF - TRBD2 TRBJ2-5 13 TRBV28
TGTGCCAGCAGCTCCGGTTTGCAGGTTGAGAATGGCTACACCTTC CASSSGLQVENGYTF few - TRBJ1-2 15 TRBV5-4
TGTGCCAGCAGCTTAGGTATAGGGGTGGTCACTGAAGCTTTCTTT CASSLGIGVVTEAFF - - TRBJ1-1 15 TRBV11-2
TGTGCCAGCACCACCGGACAGGGAGGTCCAAGCACAGATACGCAGTATTTT CASTTGQGGPSTDTQYF - TRBD1 TRBJ2-3 17 TRBV28
TGTGCCACCAGCGAGGGACTAGCGGGGCTTATCTATGAGCAGTTCTTC CATSEGLAGLIYEQFF - TRBD2 TRBJ2-1 16 TRBV15
TGCGCCAGCAGCCAAGGGCTAGCGGGGGGAGATACGCAGTATTTT CASSQGLAGGDTQYF - TRBD2 TRBJ2-3 15 TRBV4-3
TGTGCCAGCAGTCCACAGGGAGCCGGGGAGCTGTTTTTT CASSPQGAGELFF - - TRBJ2-2 13 TRBV27
TGTGCCAGCAGTTACTCGTCAAGCTCCGGTGGTGAGCAGTACTTC CASSYSSSSGGEQYF - - TRBJ2-7 15 TRBV6-6
TGTGCCAGCAAGGGGACAATCAGCTCCTACGAGCAGTACTTC CASKGTISSYEQYF - - TRBJ2-7 14 TRBV27
TGTGCCAGCAGTTTATTCGGCAGTCGAGGAGCTTTCTTT CASSLFGSRGAFF - - TRBJ1-1 13 TRBV28
TGTGCCAGCTCACTACTAGCGGGGGACCAAGGTCGCCCCTACGAGCAGTACTTC CASSLLAGDQGRPYEQYF once TRBD2 TRBJ2-7 18 TRBV18
TGCAGCGTTGAAGATACAGGGAATGGGGAGACCCAGTACTTC CSVEDTGNGETQYF - - TRBJ2-5 14 TRBV29-1
TGCGCCAGCAAGATAGCGGGAGGGCGGACAGATACGCAGTATTTT CASKIAGGRTDTQYF - TRBD2 TRBJ2-3 15 TRBV5-1
TGTGCCAGCACTATACAGGGGTACGGCTACACCTTC CASTIQGYGYTF - TRBD1 TRBJ1-2 12 TRBV28
TGTGCCAGCAGTGAATCGGGGTCGAATCAGCCCCAGCATTTT CASSESGSNQPQHF - - TRBJ1-5 14 TRBV2
TGTGCCAGCAGTTATAACGTCGCGGGACCCAACAATGAGCAGTTCTTC CASSYNVAGPNNEQFF - - TRBJ2-1 16 TRBV6-5
TGTGCCAGTACCCCAGGGACTAGCGGGAGGGTCAATGAGCAGTTCTTC CASTPGTSGRVNEQFF - TRBD2 TRBJ2-1 16 TRBV19
TGTGCCAGCAGCTTGGTCAGCACCGGGGAGCTGTTTTTT CASSLVSTGELFF - - TRBJ2-2 13 TRBV5-4
TGCGCCAGCAGCTTGGGTCGCGGATTTAACACTGAAGCTTTCTTT CASSLGRGFNTEAFF - - TRBJ1-1 15 TRBV5-1
TGTGCCAGTAGTGCGGGACAGGGGAACACTGAAGCTTTCTTT CASSAGQGNTEAFF - TRBD1 TRBJ1-1 14 TRBV19
TGTGCCAGCAGCTCCGGGACTAGCGGCCATTACGAGCAGTACTTC CASSSGTSGHYEQYF - TRBD2 TRBJ2-7 15 TRBV5-6
TGTGCCAGAACCGACCGCGGGACTCCTCAGGGAACAGATACGCAGTATTTT CARTDRGTPQGTDTQYF - - TRBJ2-3 17 TRBV27
TGTGCCAGCAGGAAGGACAGCTACGAGCAGTACTTC CASRKDSYEQYF - - TRBJ2-7 12 TRBV6-5
TGTGCCAGCAGTCCGACTGTTTACGAGCAGTACTTC CASSPTVYEQYF - - TRBJ2-7 12 TRBV2
TGTGCCAGCAGTGAAAGCGGTAATCAGCCCCAGCATTTT CASSESGNQPQHF once - TRBJ1-5 13 TRBV6-1
TGTGCCAGCAGTGATCAGGGATCGGCTGAAGCTTTCTTT CASSDQGSAEAFF - - TRBJ1-1 13 TRBV6-1
TGTGCCAGCTCGTTCGACAAGAACTATGGCTACACCTTC CASSFDKNYGYTF - - TRBJ1-2 13 TRBV18
TGCGCCAGCAGCCAACCGGGACAATTCTTGCCCCAGCATTTT CASSQPGQFLPQHF - - TRBJ1-5 14 TRBV4-1
TGTGCCAGCTCACTAGGACTAGTCTCCGGGGAGCTGTTTTTT CASSLGLVSGELFF - TRBD2 TRBJ2-2 14 TRBV18
TGTGCCAGCAGCTTAGTTATAGATGAGCAGTTCTTC CASSLVIDEQFF - - TRBJ2-1 12 TRBV7-2
TGTGCCAGCAGCCGCCAGGCCTCCTACAATGAGCAGTTCTTC CASSRQASYNEQFF - - TRBJ2-1 14 TRBV6-5
TGTGCCAGCAGAACGCCGGGACAGAGCACAGATACGCAGTATTTT CASRTPGQSTDTQYF - TRBD1 TRBJ2-3 15 TRBV28
TGTGCCACCAGTGATACTCTAGCGGGAGCGGGTGAGCAGTTCTTC CATSDTLAGAGEQFF - TRBD2 TRBJ2-1 15 TRBV24-1
TGCGCCAGCAGCCAAGATCCGGGGACTAGCGGGTACTACAATGAGCAGTTCTTC CASSQDPGTSGYYNEQFF - TRBD2 TRBJ2-1 18 TRBV4-3
TGTGCCAGCAGTATACCGGGACAGGGGTCCTACGAGCAGTACTTC CASSIPGQGSYEQYF - TRBD1 TRBJ2-7 15 TRBV6-5
TGTGCCACCAGCAGAGCTCCGGACGGACACTACGAGCAGTACTTC CATSRAPDGHYEQYF - - TRBJ2-7 15 TRBV15
TGTGCCAGCAGCCTCAGGACAGAGCACTACGAGCAGTACTTC CASSLRTEHYEQYF - - TRBJ2-7 14 TRBV7-2
TGTGCCATCAGTGGAGGTCTAGCGGGCGCCGGTAGCACAGATACGCAGTATTTT CAISGGLAGAGSTDTQYF - TRBD2 TRBJ2-3 18 TRBV10-3
TGTGCCAGCAGTTTAGAGACAGGGGGCCAAGAGACCCAGTACTTC CASSLETGGQETQYF - TRBD1 TRBJ2-5 15 TRBV28
TGCGCCAGCAGCCAAGGACTAGCGGACAACACAGATACGCAGTATTTT CASSQGLADNTDTQYF few TRBD2 TRBJ2-3 16 TRBV4-3
TGCGCCAGCAGCCAAGATGGGCGGGAGGAATACAATGAGCAGTTCTTC CASSQDGREEYNEQFF - TRBD2 TRBJ2-1 16 TRBV4-3
TGTGCCAGCAGCTTAGTAGAGGGTTTTGGCTACACCTTC CASSLVEGFGYTF - - TRBJ1-2 13 TRBV7-9
TGTGCCAGCAGTCAAGACAGGGTAACACGGAACATTCAGTACTTC CASSQDRVTRNIQYF - TRBD1 TRBJ2-4 15 TRBV28
TGTGCCAGCAGCTTAGAGGGCGGGATGGGCGATGAGCAGTTCTTC CASSLEGGMGDEQFF - - TRBJ2-1 15 TRBV11-3
TGCGCCAGCAGCCAAGAGGCCCCAGAGCAGTTCTTC CASSQEAPEQFF - - TRBJ2-1 12 TRBV4-1
TGTGCCAGCAGCCCCAGGGGAGAGACCCAGTACTTC CASSPRGETQYF once - TRBJ2-5 12 TRBV7-8
TGTGCCAGCAGTTTTAATTTCGTGGCCGGGACTAGCGGGCCTAGCACAGATACGCAGTATTTT CASSFNFVAGTSGPSTDTQYF - TRBD2 TRBJ2-3 21 TRBV28
TGTGCCAGCAGCCAATTGACGGGGAACTATGGCTACACCTTC CASSQLTGNYGYTF - - TRBJ1-2 14 TRBV3-1/TRBV3-2
TGTGCCAGTAGTAGGGACAGAAACACCGGGGAGCTGTTTTTT CASSRDRNTGELFF - TRBD1 TRBJ2-2 14 TRBV19
TGTGCCTGGATAACTCTAGGCTATGGCTACACCTTC CAWITLGYGYTF - - TRBJ1-2 12 TRBV30
TGTGCCAGCAGCCCGACTAGCGGGAGTAGAATGGGTGAGCAGTACTTC CASSPTSGSRMGEQYF - TRBD2 TRBJ2-7 16 TRBV7-6
TGTGCCAGCAGTTTAATGAGGGCTTCAGGAAACACCATATATTTT CASSLMRASGNTIYF once - TRBJ1-3 15 TRBV28
TGTGCCAGCAGCTTAATCGGGAGGGTAGGGGATACGCAGTATTTT CASSLIGRVGDTQYF - TRBD2 TRBJ2-3 15 TRBV13